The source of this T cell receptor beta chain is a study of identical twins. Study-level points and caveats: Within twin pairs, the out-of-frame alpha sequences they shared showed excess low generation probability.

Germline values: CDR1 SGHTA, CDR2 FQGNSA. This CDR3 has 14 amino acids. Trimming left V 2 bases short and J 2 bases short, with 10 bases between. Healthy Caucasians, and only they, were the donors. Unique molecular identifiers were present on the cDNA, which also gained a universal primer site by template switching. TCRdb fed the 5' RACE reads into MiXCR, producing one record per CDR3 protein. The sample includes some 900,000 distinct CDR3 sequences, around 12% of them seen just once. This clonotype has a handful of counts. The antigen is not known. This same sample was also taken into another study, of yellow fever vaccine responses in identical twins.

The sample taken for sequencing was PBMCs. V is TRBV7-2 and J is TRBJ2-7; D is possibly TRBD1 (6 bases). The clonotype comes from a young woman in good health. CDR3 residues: CASSLSQGAYEQYF. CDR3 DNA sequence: TGTGCCAGCAGCTTATCACAGGGTGCCTACGAGCAGTACTTC.